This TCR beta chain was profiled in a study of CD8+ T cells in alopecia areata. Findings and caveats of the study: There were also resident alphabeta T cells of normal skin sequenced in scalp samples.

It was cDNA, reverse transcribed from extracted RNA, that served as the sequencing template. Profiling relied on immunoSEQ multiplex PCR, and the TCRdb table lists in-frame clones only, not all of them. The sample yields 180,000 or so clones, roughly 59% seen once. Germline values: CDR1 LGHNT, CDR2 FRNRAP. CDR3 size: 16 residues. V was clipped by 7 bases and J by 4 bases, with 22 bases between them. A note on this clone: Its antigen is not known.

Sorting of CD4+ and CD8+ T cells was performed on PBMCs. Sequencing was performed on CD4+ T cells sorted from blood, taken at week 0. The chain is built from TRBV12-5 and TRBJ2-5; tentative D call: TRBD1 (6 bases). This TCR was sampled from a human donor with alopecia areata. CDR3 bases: TGTGCTAGTGCCCCACCAACAGGGACCACGGGAGAGACCCAGTACTTC. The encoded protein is CASAPPTGTTGETQYF.